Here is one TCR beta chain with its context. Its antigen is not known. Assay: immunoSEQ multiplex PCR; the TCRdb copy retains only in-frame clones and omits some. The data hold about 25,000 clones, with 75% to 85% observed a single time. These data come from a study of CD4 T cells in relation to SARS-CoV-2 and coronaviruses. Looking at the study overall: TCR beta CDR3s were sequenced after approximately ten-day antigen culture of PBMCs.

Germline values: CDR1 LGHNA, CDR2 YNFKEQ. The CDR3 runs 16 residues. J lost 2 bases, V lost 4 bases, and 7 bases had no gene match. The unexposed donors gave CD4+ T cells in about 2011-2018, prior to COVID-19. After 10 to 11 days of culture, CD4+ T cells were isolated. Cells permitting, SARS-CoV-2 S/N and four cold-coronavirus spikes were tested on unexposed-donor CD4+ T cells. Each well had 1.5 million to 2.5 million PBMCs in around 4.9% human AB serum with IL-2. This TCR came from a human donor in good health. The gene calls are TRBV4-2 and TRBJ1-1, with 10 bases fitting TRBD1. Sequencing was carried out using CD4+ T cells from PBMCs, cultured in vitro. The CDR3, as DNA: TGTGCCAGCAGCCTAATAGGGACAGGGGCAAACACTGAAGCTTTCTTT. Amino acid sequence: CASSLIGTGANTEAFF.